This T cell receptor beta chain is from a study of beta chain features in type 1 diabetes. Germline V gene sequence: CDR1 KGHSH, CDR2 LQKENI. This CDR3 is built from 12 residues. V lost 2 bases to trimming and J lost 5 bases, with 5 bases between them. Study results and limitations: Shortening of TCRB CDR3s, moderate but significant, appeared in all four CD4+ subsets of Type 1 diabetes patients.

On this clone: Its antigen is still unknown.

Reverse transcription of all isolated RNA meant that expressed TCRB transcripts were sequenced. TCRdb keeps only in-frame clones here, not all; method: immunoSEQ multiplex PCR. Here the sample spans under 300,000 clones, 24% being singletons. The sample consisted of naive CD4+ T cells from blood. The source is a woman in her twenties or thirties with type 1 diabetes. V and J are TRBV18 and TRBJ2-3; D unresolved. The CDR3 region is CASSPGQDTQYF. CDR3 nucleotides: TGTGCCAGCTCACCAGGGCAAGATACGCAGTATTTT.